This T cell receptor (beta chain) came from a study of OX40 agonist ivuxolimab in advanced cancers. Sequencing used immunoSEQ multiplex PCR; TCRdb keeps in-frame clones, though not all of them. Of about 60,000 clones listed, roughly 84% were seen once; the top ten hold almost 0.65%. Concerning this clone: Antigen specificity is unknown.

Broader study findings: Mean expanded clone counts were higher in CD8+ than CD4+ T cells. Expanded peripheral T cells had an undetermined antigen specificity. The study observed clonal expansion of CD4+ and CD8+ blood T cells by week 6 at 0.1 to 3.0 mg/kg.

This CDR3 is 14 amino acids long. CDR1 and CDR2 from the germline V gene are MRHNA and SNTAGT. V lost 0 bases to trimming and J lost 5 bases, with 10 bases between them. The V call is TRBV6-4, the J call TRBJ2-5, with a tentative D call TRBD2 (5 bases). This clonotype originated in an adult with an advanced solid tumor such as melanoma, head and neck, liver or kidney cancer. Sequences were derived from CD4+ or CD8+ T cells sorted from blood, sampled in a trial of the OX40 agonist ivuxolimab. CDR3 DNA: TGTGCCAGCAGTGACTCACGGGGTGTGGAGACCCAGTACTTC. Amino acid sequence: CASSDSRGVETQYF.